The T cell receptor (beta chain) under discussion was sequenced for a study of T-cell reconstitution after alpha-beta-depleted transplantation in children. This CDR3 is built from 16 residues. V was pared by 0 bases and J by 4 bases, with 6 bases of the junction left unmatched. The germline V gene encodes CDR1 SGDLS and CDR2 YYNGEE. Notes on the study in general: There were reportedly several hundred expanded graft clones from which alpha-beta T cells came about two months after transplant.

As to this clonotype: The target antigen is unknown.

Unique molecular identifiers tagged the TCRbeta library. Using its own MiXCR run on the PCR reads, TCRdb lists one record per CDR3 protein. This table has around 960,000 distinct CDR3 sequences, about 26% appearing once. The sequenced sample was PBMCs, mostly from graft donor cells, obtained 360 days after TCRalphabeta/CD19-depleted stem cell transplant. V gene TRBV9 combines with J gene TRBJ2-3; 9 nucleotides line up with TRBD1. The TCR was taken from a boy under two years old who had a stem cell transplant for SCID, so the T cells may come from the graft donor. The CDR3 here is CASSVVQGTGPDTQYF. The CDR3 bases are TGTGCCAGCAGCGTAGTCCAGGGGACAGGGCCAGATACGCAGTATTTT.